The 11 T cell receptor beta chains presented below share a single source sample, sequenced in a study of PD-L1 blockade in urothelial cancer. Noted time point: pretreatment peripheral blood. This table comes from immunoSEQ multiplex PCR, and its TCRdb copy is limited to in-frame clones, with some not included. The sample has about 52,000 clones, approximately 77% seen once. Specimen: PBMCs, collected around atezolizumab (anti-PD-L1) treatment. The receptors here all came from a man between 65 and 85 years old with urothelial cancer.

This chain links TRBV12-5 with TRBJ1-1; D call uncertain. Trimming removed 3 bases at V and 6 bases at J, with 8 bases between. The CDR3 covers 12 residues. The germline V gene encodes CDR1 LGHNT and CDR2 FRNRAP. Here the CDR3 DNA reads TGTGCTAGTGGTTTAGGAGGAGCTGAAGCTTTCTTT. Protein product: CASGLGGAEAFF. Filled out from reference TRBV12-5 and TRBJ1-1, the complete variable domain reads DARVTQTPRHKVTEMGQEVTMRCQPILGHNTVFWYRQTMMQGLELLAYFRNRAPLDDSGMPKDRFSAEMPDATLATLKIQPSEPRDSAVYFCASGLGGAEAFFGQGTRLTVV.

The CDR3 DNA reads as TGTGCCAGCAGCGCGCCCGGGACTAGCGGGAGAGGGGCAGATACGCAGTATTTT. Residues: CASSAPGTSGRGADTQYF. The V gene is TRBV9, the J gene TRBJ2-3, with 14 bases fitting TRBD2. CDR1 SGDLS and CDR2 YYNGEE come from the germline V gene. V lost 3 bases to trimming and J lost 4 bases; unmatched junction nucleotides: 10. The CDR3 extends over 18 amino acids.

The chain combines TRBV7-2 with TRBJ2-5; 14 nucleotides align to TRBD2. The V segment lost 5 bases and the J segment 4 bases; nucleotides outside the gene matches: 15. The germline gives CDR1 SGHTA, CDR2 FQGNSA. This CDR3 has 19 residues. The CDR3 here is CASSRQTSGRAITPETQYF. The CDR3 DNA reads TGTGCCAGCAGCCGTCAGACTAGCGGGAGGGCTATAACCCCAGAGACCCAGTACTTC.

This clone came up once. V gene TRBV9 combines with J gene TRBJ2-2; 7 bases are a match to TRBD2. Per germline, CDR1 SGDLS and CDR2 YYNGEE. The V segment lost 4 bases and the J segment 2 bases; nucleotides outside the gene matches: 8. There are 16 residues in the CDR3. The CDR3 loop is CASSPTAGFNTGELFF. DNA of the CDR3: TGTGCCAGCAGCCCGACAGCGGGATTCAACACCGGGGAGCTGTTTTTT.

The chain couples TRBV12-5 to TRBJ2-1; D is possibly TRBD1 (6 bases). This CDR3 comprises 14 residues. V was shortened by 1 base and J by 7 bases, with 11 bases between the two germline ends. Per the germline V gene, CDR1 is LGHNT and CDR2 is FRNRAP. The CDR3 here is CASGLGGRQNEQFF. Here the CDR3 DNA reads TGTGCTAGTGGTTTGGGGGGGCGGCAGAATGAGCAGTTCTTC.

The chain employs TRBV7-3 and TRBJ2-5, with TRBD1 matching 9 bases. From germline, CDR1 is SGHTA and CDR2 FQGTGA. The CDR3 length is 15 residues. The V gene end was trimmed by 5 bases and the J gene end by 2 bases; junction bases not matched to a gene: 6. The CDR3 spells CASSATGQGQETQYF. The DNA for the CDR3 is TGTGCCAGCAGCGCCACGGGACAGGGACAAGAGACCCAGTACTTC.

This clone appeared once. The V gene is TRBV19, the J gene TRBJ1-5; 7 bases are a match to TRBD1. Trimming removed 5 bases from V and 1 base from J; junction bases left unmatched: 8. Germline loops: CDR1 LNHDA, CDR2 SQIVND (reference sequence). There are 16 residues in the CDR3. The CDR3, as DNA: TGTGCCAGTAGTCCCCGACAGGGCGGGAGCAATCAGCCCCAGCATTTT. It is translated as CASSPRQGGSNQPQHF.

The J gene is TRBJ1-5, the V gene TRBV5-1, with D uncertain. V dropped 0 bases and J dropped 6 bases, with 7 bases sitting between them. Germline V CDR1 and CDR2: SGHRS, YFSETQ. The CDR3 runs 13 residues. The CDR3 region is CASSLGAGQPQHF. The CDR3, as DNA: TGCGCCAGCAGCTTGGGAGCCGGTCAGCCCCAGCATTTT.

J is TRBJ1-4 and V is TRBV4-3, with D perhaps TRBD1 (6 bases). The ends were cut back, 0 bases at V and 7 bases at J, with 24 bases in the middle. Germline CDR1 is LGHNA and CDR2 is YSLEER. The CDR3 is made up of 19 amino acids. For the CDR3, the DNA is TGCGCCAGCAGCCAAGATCGAGACAGGTCCGGGGGGATTCGTGAAAAACTGTTTTTT. Its translation is CASSQDRDRSGGIREKLFF.

The rearrangement joins TRBV19 to TRBJ1-5; D is unresolved. There are 13 residues in the CDR3. Germline CDR1 LNHDA, CDR2 SQIVND (reference sequence). The V end lost 8 bases, the J end lost 0 bases, and 8 bases lay between the germline ends. The CDR3 loop reads CASGGDSNQPQHF. The CDR3 region has the DNA TGTGCCAGTGGCGGGGATAGCAATCAGCCCCAGCATTTT.

The chain joins TRBV7-9 to TRBJ2-3; D is undetermined. CDR3 length equals 15 residues. V dropped 5 bases and J dropped 6 bases, with 18 bases sitting between them. The germline CDR1 and CDR2 sequences are SEHNR and FQNEAQ (reference sequence). The CDR3 loop reads CASSALTAKSDTQYF. CDR3 coding DNA: TGTGCCAGCAGCGCACTCACTGCTAAGTCGGATACGCAGTATTTT.